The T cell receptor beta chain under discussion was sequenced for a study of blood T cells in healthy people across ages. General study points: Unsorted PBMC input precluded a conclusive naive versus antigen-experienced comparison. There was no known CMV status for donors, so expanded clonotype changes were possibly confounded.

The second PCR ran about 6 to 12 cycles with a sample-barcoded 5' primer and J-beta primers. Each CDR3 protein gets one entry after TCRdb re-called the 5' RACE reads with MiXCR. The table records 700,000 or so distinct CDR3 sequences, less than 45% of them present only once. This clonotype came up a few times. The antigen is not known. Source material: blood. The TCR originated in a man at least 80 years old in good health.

The CDR3 DNA follows: TGTGCCAGCAGTTACTCGACTAGCGGGAAGCCAGGCGTCCGTAAAGAGACCCAGTACTTC. Protein sequence: CASSYSTSGKPGVRKETQYF. The chain recombines TRBV6-5 with TRBJ2-5; 11 nucleotides match TRBD2. V trimming: 0 bases; J trimming: 3 bases; junction bases outside the gene matches: 15. This CDR3 contains 20 residues. Germline assignment: CDR1 MNHEY and CDR2 SVGAGI.